This T cell receptor (beta chain) was profiled in a study of cytomegalovirus exposure and HLA in healthy donors. Findings and limits, study-wide: Upon later analysis, HLA-associated TCR beta chains proved more clonally expanded than other, equally common chains.

Germline loops: CDR1 SGHVS, CDR2 FNYEAQ. This CDR3 is 16 amino acids long. J gave up 0 bases and V 3 bases, and 0 bases lay outside the gene matches. This clone was found once. Its antigen is not identified. The PCR made use of 60 Vbeta and 13 Jbeta primers. This table comes from immunoSEQ multiplex PCR, and its TCRdb copy is limited to in-frame clones, with some not included. The sample holds almost 95,000 clones; approximately 66% are singletons and the top ten take 3.9%. The sequencing sample was made of PBMCs. This sequence originates from a man aged 30 to 39 in good health and CMV-seronegative. J is TRBJ2-1 and V is TRBV7-6; 12 bases agree with TRBD2. As DNA, the CDR3 is TGTGCCAGCAGCTTGACTAGCGGGGGCTCCTACAATGAGCAGTTCTTC. It encodes CASSLTSGGSYNEQFF.